This is a list of T cell receptor beta chains from one sample in a study of identifying expanded T cells in peripheral blood. This table comes from immunoSEQ multiplex PCR, and its TCRdb copy is limited to in-frame clones, with some not included. The sample contains under 90,000 clones, approximately 91% of which appear only once. Sequenced sample: blood. These receptors were obtained from a person aged 18 to 70 in good health. CDR3s include the opening cysteine and the closing phenylalanine or tryptophan. The order of the fields is D gene, J gene, V gene, clone size, CDR3 protein, CDR3 DNA. The D gene is left open where the match is weak. Clone size appears in some rows only: once, few, many, or a class for an expanded clone.

>NA|TRBJ1-5|TRBV28|NA
CASRVGGPSNQPQHF
TGTGCCAGCAGGGTGGGCGGGCCGAGCAATCAGCCCCAGCATTTT
>NA|TRBJ1-4|TRBV30|NA
CAWSSGTVLLTNEKLFF
TGTGCCTGGAGTTCGGGGACCGTTCTTCTGACTAATGAAAAACTGTTTTTT
>NA|TRBJ2-2|TRBV6-1|NA
CATTFSLGTGELFF
TGTGCCACCACCTTTAGCCTGGGGACCGGGGAGCTGTTTTTT
>NA|TRBJ1-2|TRBV7-2|NA
CASSPYGQGPIYGYTF
TGTGCCAGCAGCCCCTACGGGCAGGGGCCTATCTATGGCTACACCTTC
>TRBD1|TRBJ2-1|TRBV29-1|NA
CSVGRDRYNEQFF
TGCAGCGTTGGTAGGGACAGGTACAATGAGCAGTTCTTC
>NA|TRBJ2-2|TRBV7-9|NA
CASSVLRGELFF
TGTGCCAGCAGCGTCCTTAGGGGGGAGCTGTTTTTT
>NA|TRBJ1-4|TRBV4-1|NA
CASSQDVLRDIEKLFF
TGCGCCAGCAGCCAAGATGTTCTTAGGGACATTGAAAAACTGTTTTTT
>NA|TRBJ1-1|TRBV6-5|NA
CASSYRSATEAFF
TGTGCCAGCAGTTATCGCAGTGCCACTGAAGCTTTCTTT
>NA|TRBJ1-1|TRBV7-9|NA
CASSFPVIQHEAFF
TGTGCCAGCAGCTTTCCAGTTATCCAGCATGAAGCTTTCTTT
>NA|TRBJ1-2|TRBV9|NA
CASSGSGGFYGYTF
TGTGCCAGCAGCGGGAGCGGGGGGTTCTATGGCTACACCTTC
>TRBD1|TRBJ1-2|TRBV12-5|NA
CASGLPPGQGGIWDGYTF
TGTGCTAGTGGTTTGCCACCTGGACAGGGTGGTATTTGGGATGGCTACACCTTC
>TRBD2|TRBJ2-5|TRBV30|NA
CAWNSGGAETQYF
TGTGCCTGGAATAGCGGGGGGGCTGAGACCCAGTACTTC
>NA|TRBJ1-4|TRBV19|few
CASSPGSYLANEKLFF
TGTGCCAGTAGCCCCGGGTCTTACCTAGCTAATGAAAAACTGTTTTTT
>TRBD2|TRBJ2-3|TRBV11-3|NA
CASTNKCLLPSGYTDTQYF
TGTGCCAGCACCAACAAATGCTTGCTTCCTAGCGGGTACACAGATACGCAGTATTTT
>NA|TRBJ2-7|TRBV6-6|NA
CASSLQGPSSYEQYF
TGTGCCAGCAGTCTACAGGGTCCGAGCTCCTACGAGCAGTACTTC
>NA|TRBJ1-2|TRBV28|NA
CASSGQGYTF
TGTGCCAGCAGTGGGCAAGGCTACACCTTC
>TRBD1|TRBJ2-7|TRBV7-9|NA
CASQGDAASYEQYF
TGTGCCAGCCAGGGGGACGCGGCCTCCTACGAGCAGTACTTC
>NA|TRBJ2-3|TRBV7-2|NA
CASSQLGTQYF
TGTGCCAGCAGCCAACTTGGTACGCAGTATTTT
>NA|TRBJ2-2|TRBV6-6|NA
CASSYSTEGELFF
TGTGCCAGCAGTTACTCGACTGAGGGGGAGCTGTTTTTT
>NA|TRBJ1-2|TRBV7-2|NA
CASSPTQTPNYGYTF
TGTGCCAGCAGCCCGACGCAAACTCCTAACTATGGCTACACCTTC
>NA|TRBJ1-4|TRBV10-2|once
CASSVQGGGEKLFF
TGCGCCAGCAGTGTACAGGGCGGAGGTGAAAAACTGTTTTTT
>NA|TRBJ2-1|TRBV6-1|NA
CASSEGQGNNEQFF
TGTGCCAGCAGTGAAGGGCAGGGAAACAATGAGCAGTTCTTC
>NA|TRBJ2-5|TRBV5-4|NA
CASSLAGFSQETQYF
TGTGCCAGCAGCTTGGCCGGCTTCTCACAAGAGACCCAGTACTTC
>NA|TRBJ2-3|TRBV11-2|NA
CASSLTGAPTDTQYF
TGTGCCAGCAGCTTAACCGGGGCCCCCACAGATACGCAGTATTTT
>NA|TRBJ1-4|TRBV4-2|NA
CASSQAQGHEKLFF
TGTGCCAGCAGCCAGGCCCAGGGCCACGAAAAACTGTTTTTT
>NA|TRBJ2-2|TRBV7-8|NA
CASSKGGQHTGELFF
TGTGCCAGCAGCAAAGGGGGGCAGCACACCGGGGAGCTGTTTTTT
>TRBD1|TRBJ2-1|TRBV7-9|NA
CASSLGQGLNEQFF
TGTGCCAGCAGCTTAGGACAGGGGCTAAATGAGCAGTTCTTC
>NA|TRBJ2-7|TRBV11-2|NA
CASSYRPGSYEQYF
TGTGCCAGCAGCTACAGGCCGGGGAGCTACGAGCAGTACTTC
>TRBD1|TRBJ1-4|TRBV19|NA
CASSINRGQELFF
TGTGCCAGTAGTATTAACAGGGGACAAGAACTGTTTTTT
>NA|TRBJ2-7|TRBV9|NA
CASSIQAETYEQYF
TGTGCCAGCAGCATCCAGGCAGAAACCTACGAGCAGTACTTC
>NA|TRBJ2-1|TRBV5-1|NA
CASSLGAVWDEQFF
TGCGCCAGCAGCTTGGGTGCCGTGTGGGATGAGCAGTTCTTC